The TCR beta chain described here comes from a study of blood T cell repertoires in COVID-19. Study background: Specimens from acute and convalescent COVID-19 originated in the United States, Italy and Spain. The analysed material was cDNA or gDNA that came from T cells, B-cell-depleted T cells, or PBMCs.

With 4 bases removed from V and 5 bases from J, the gap between germline ends came to 15 bases. In germline, CDR1 is MNHEY, CDR2 SVGAGI. The CDR3 runs to 14 residues. Original data processing: Cell counts per sample came from amplifying reference gene primers. Assay used: immunoSEQ multiplex PCR; TCRdb lists only in-frame clones, some missing. V, J and clone size were drawn from that table, and D and trimming were deduced from the DNA. In the table there are around 99,000 clones, 75% to 85% of which are singletons. J is TRBJ2-7 and V is TRBV6-5, with a weak D call TRBD2 (6 bases). This receptor was taken from an elderly woman with active or convalescent COVID-19. Sequencing was performed on peripheral blood. The CDR3 DNA follows: TGTGCCAGCAGTTCCCTCCCGGGAGTCGACGAGCAGTACTTC. Translated, it gives CASSSLPGVDEQYF.